This T cell receptor (beta chain) was obtained from a study of T cell clones after liver transplantation. Study context: As an antigen-independent comparator, third-party-reactive TCRbeta sequences came from pre-transplant mixed lymphocyte reactions. Three of the eight recipients were HCV-positive; the rest had non-autoimmune, non-viral transplant indications. Timepoints were pre-transplant, pre-withdrawal, and after withdrawal was completed or failed.

The CDR3 extends over 15 amino acids. CDR1 and CDR2 (germline): SGDLS, YYNGEE. V was clipped by 3 bases and J by 5 bases; unmatched bases: 6. This clone was seen more than once but under ten times. Clones were read by immunoSEQ multiplex PCR, and TCRdb kept only the in-frame ones, dropping some. Among about 75,000 clones, under 90% were seen once, and the ten largest hold 2% to 2.5%. The origin of this receptor is a human patient who received a liver transplant. Some T cells may possibly be graft donor cells. The source material was CD4+ T cells from blood, sampled around 50 months after liver transplant. The rearrangement uses TRBV9 and TRBJ2-1; TRBD1 matches at 9 bases. Written as DNA, the CDR3 is TGTGCCAGCAGCGACCGGGACAGGGTCCACAATGAGCAGTTCTTC. This encodes CASSDRDRVHNEQFF.